The T cell receptor beta chain described here comes from a study of shared clonotypes between healthy human individuals. General study points: Blood was the sole source, and tissue repertoires probably differ. Generation probabilities of non-shared clonotypes were lower (relative to those shared by all four donors).

This clone was seen only once. Antigen unknown. Terminally differentiated effector memory CD45RA+ cells were excluded by CCR7 positive selection of CD45RO-negative cells. Deep-level assay runs were performed. Sequencing used immunoSEQ multiplex PCR; TCRdb keeps in-frame clones, though not all of them. The sample includes about 820,000 clones, around 92% of them seen just once. Germline CDR1 and CDR2: SGHAT and FQNNGV. The CDR3 contains 17 residues. The germline V and J ends were trimmed by 1 base and 0 bases, with 13 bases remaining between them. This clonotype was sampled from a man aged 25 to 40 in good health. This chain joins TRBV11-2 and TRBJ2-1, with D tentatively TRBD2 (7 bases). Material for sequencing was naive CD8+ T cells sorted from blood. The CDR3 reads CASSLGPGGASYNEQFF. CDR3 sequence (DNA): TGTGCCAGCAGCTTAGGCCCGGGGGGCGCCTCCTACAATGAGCAGTTCTTC.